The next 22 T cell receptor beta chains were all read from a single sample in a study of patients and donors after allogeneic stem cell transplantation. Each CDR3 protein is one row after TCRdb ran MiXCR on the RT-PCR reads. This sample yields some 160,000 distinct CDR3 sequences, of which more than 20% are seen a single time; roughly a quarter belongs to the top ten. The material sequenced was blood, either unsorted or a sorted T cell fraction (not recorded which). The source of these receptors is a human donor who was either an allogeneic HSCT recipient or a stem cell or donor lymphocyte infusion donor (not recorded which). It is not recorded whose cells these are; they may come from a transplant donor.

This clonotype was detected only a few times. The chain carries TRBV12-3 or TRBV12-4 and TRBJ2-2; D not certain. The CDR3 is 14 amino acids. Trimming took 8 bases from V and 4 from J, leaving 14 bases between them. The CDR3 spells CASAVTVGTGELFF. CDR3 nucleotides: TGTGCCAGCGCAGTAACAGTCGGCACCGGGGAGCTGTTTTTT.

The chain combines TRBV5-1 with TRBJ1-1; D not certain. The CDR3 runs to 13 residues. Germline assignment: CDR1 SGHRS and CDR2 YFSETQ. V lost 4 bases and J 6 bases, leaving 13 bases between the germline ends. CDR3: CASSAVTGAEAFF. The CDR3 DNA is TGCGCCAGCAGCGCGGTAACCGGGGCTGAAGCTTTCTTT.

This chain uses TRBV11-3 with TRBJ2-1, with 9 nucleotides matching TRBD1. Germline V lookup: CDR1 SGHNT, CDR2 YENEEA. V was clipped by 5 bases and J by 6 bases; unmatched bases: 8. The CDR3 totals 15 residues. CDR3: CASSRGTGRSNEQFF. CDR3 nucleotides: TGTGCCAGCAGCAGAGGGACAGGGAGGTCCAATGAGCAGTTCTTC.

This clonotype has more than one count but fewer than ten. This chain uses TRBV18 with TRBJ2-3; D not certain. Germline lookup yields CDR1 KGHSH and CDR2 LQKENI. The germline V and J ends were trimmed by 6 bases and 0 bases, with 13 bases remaining between them. The CDR3 is made up of 15 amino acids. DNA of the CDR3: TGTGCCAGCTCCCCGGGCTTACCTAGCACAGATACGCAGTATTTT. Its translation is CASSPGLPSTDTQYF.

This clonotype was seen only a few times. J is TRBJ2-3 and V is TRBV9, with 7 bases lining up with TRBD2. The V and J ends lost 4 bases and 14 bases, in that order; junction bases with no gene match: 16. Germline V CDR1 and CDR2: SGDLS, YYNGEE. This CDR3 contains 14 residues. CDR3 in DNA: TGTGCCAGCAGCCCAACTAGCGACTACGACGCGCGGTATTTT. Translation gives CASSPTSDYDARYF.

This clonotype was observed at least ten times. J is TRBJ1-1 and V is TRBV29-1; D gene unclear. CDR3 size: 12 residues. CDR1 is SQVTM, CDR2 ANQGSEA, per germline. V lost 6 bases and J 8 bases, leaving 16 bases between the germline ends. The CDR3 loop is CSVERRDKEAFF. DNA of the CDR3: TGCAGCGTCGAGAGGCGAGACAAGGAAGCTTTCTTT.

This clonotype was picked up a small number of times. The genes are TRBV5-1 and TRBJ2-3; 11 bases fit TRBD2. V was clipped by 4 bases and J by 0 bases; unmatched bases: 10. CDR1 and CDR2 (germline): SGHRS, YFSETQ. The CDR3 consists of 18 residues. CDR3 sequence (DNA): TGCGCCAGCAGCCTGCGGAAGACTAGCGGGGAGAGCACAGATACGCAGTATTTT. Protein product: CASSLRKTSGESTDTQYF.

This clonotype was counted many times. V and J are TRBV7-2 and TRBJ1-1; D may be TRBD1 (5 bases). The CDR3 contains 14 residues. The V gene's germline CDR1 is SGHTA and CDR2 FQGNSA. V lost 2 bases and J lost 9, with 16 bases in between. CDR3 sequence: CASSLITWGNQAFF. The CDR3 DNA sequence: TGTGCCAGCAGCTTAATTACTTGGGGCAACCAAGCTTTCTTT.

This clonotype has at least ten counts. V is TRBV20-1 and J is TRBJ1-1; D gene ambiguous. The CDR3 is 14 amino acids. The V gene's germline CDR1 is DFQATT and CDR2 SNEGSKA (reference sequence). The V end was cut by 0 bases, the J end by 0 bases, with 8 bases between. CDR3 nucleotides: TGCAGTGCTAGAGATGCAGGCATGAACACTGAAGCTTTCTTT. It encodes CSARDAGMNTEAFF.

This clonotype was seen more than once but under ten times. This rearrangement joins TRBV5-1 to TRBJ2-5; 14 bases map to TRBD2. V was clipped by 4 bases and J by 10 bases; unmatched bases: 6. The CDR3 totals 14 residues. The germline V gene encodes CDR1 SGHRS and CDR2 YFSETQ. The CDR3: CASSEGLAGADQYF. The CDR3 DNA sequence: TGCGCCAGCAGCGAGGGACTAGCGGGGGCTGACCAGTACTTC. Together with reference TRBV5-1 and TRBJ2-5, the CDR3 gives the full variable domain: KAGVTQTPRYLIKTRGQQVTLSCSPISGHRSVSWYQQTPGQGLQFLFEYFSETQRNKGNFPGRFSGRQFSNSRSEMNVSTLELGDSALYLCASSEGLAGADQYFGPGTRLLVL.

The rearrangement joins TRBV20-1 to TRBJ1-6; 8 nucleotides align to TRBD1. Trimming took 0 bases from V and 0 from J; bases not matched to a gene: 4. The CDR3 sequence is 17 residues long. CDR1 DFQATT and CDR2 SNEGSKA come from the germline V gene (reference sequence). CDR3 sequence (DNA): TGCAGTGCTAGAGATGGGGACAGGAGCTCCTATAATTCACCCCTCCACTTT. It is translated as CSARDGDRSSYNSPLHF.

The V call is TRBV7-2, the J call TRBJ1-1, with D possibly being TRBD1 (6 bases). Per the germline V gene, CDR1 is SGHTA and CDR2 is FQGNSA. V dropped 5 bases and J dropped 5 bases, with 15 bases sitting between them. CDR3 length: 14 residues. The CDR3 region has the DNA TGTGCCAGCAGCCTCAGACAGAGGGGGACTGAAGCTTTCTTT. Its protein product is CASSLRQRGTEAFF.

The chain uses TRBV7-2 and TRBJ2-1; tentatively, D is TRBD2 (5 bases). Trimming removed 6 bases from V and 9 bases from J, with 21 bases in between. Germline CDR1 is SGHTA and CDR2 is FQGNSA. The CDR3 length is 15 residues. The CDR3 bases are TGTGCCAGCAGTCGAAGCGGTTATCAGTATGTTGAGCAGTTCTTC. Translation: CASSRSGYQYVEQFF. Full variable domain (missing parts from reference TRBV7-2 and TRBJ2-1): GAGVSQSPSNKVTEKGKDVELRCDPISGHTALYWYRQSLGQGLEFLIYFQGNSAPDKSGLPSDRFSAERTGGSVSTLTIQRTQQEDSAVYLCASSRSGYQYVEQFFGPGTRLTVL.

This clonotype was detected only once. This chain uses TRBV6-5 with TRBJ2-1, with D hard to call. Trimming cost V 7 bases and J 3 bases, with 10 bases left between them. Germline V gene sequence: CDR1 MNHEY, CDR2 SVGAGI. There are 13 residues in the CDR3. The CDR3 bases are TGTGCCAGCACCCATGGGCGCTACAATGAGCAGTTCTTC. Its protein product is CASTHGRYNEQFF.

This clonotype was seen repeatedly, ten times or more. This chain links TRBV12-3 or TRBV12-4 with TRBJ1-1; D remains ambiguous. The V end lost 6 bases, the J end lost 1 base, and 15 bases lay between the germline ends. This CDR3 spans 15 amino acids. The CDR3 region is CASSPTLSWNTEAFF. The CDR3 DNA sequence: TGTGCCAGCAGCCCCACCTTATCGTGGAACACTGAAGCTTTCTTT.

The chain uses TRBV28 and TRBJ1-2; D not resolved. Germline lookup yields CDR1 MDHEN and CDR2 SYDVKM. V was pared by 2 bases and J by 2 bases, with 18 bases between. The CDR3 runs 17 residues. The chain's CDR3 is CASSLQRVRAGNYGYTF. CDR3 DNA: TGTGCCAGCAGTTTACAACGGGTCAGAGCGGGGAACTATGGCTACACCTTC.

As to this clonotype: This is likely a read error, given that the CDR3 carries no conserved phenylalanine or tryptophan at its end. The chain employs TRBV7-8 and TRBJ2-2, with 9 bases identical to TRBD1. CDR3 length: 18 residues. Germline V gene lookup returns CDR1 SGHVS and CDR2 FQNEAQ. J gave up 5 bases and V 5 bases, and 15 bases lay outside the gene matches. The CDR3 protein is CASSGTGFRLVNTGELFL. CDR3 bases: TGTGCCAGCAGCGGGACAGGGTTCCGGCTGGTCAATACCGGGGAGCTGTTTTTG.

V gene TRBV3-1 combines with J gene TRBJ1-6; 7 bases line up with TRBD1. The germline gives CDR1 LGHDT, CDR2 YNNKEL (reference sequence). This CDR3 region has 17 residues. The V and J ends lost 4 bases and 0 bases, in that order; junction bases with no gene match: 6. CDR3 nucleotide sequence: TGTGCCAGCAGCCTTGGACAGGCCAGCTCCTATAATTCACCCCTCCACTTT. Protein: CASSLGQASSYNSPLHF. Based on the CDR3 plus reference TRBV3-1 and TRBJ1-6, the full variable domain is DTAVSQTPKYLVTQMGNDKSIKCEQNLGHDTMYWYKQDSKKFLKIMFSYNNKELIINETVPNRFSPKSPDKAHLNLHINSLELGDSAVYFCASSLGQASSYNSPLHFGNGTRLTVT.

This clonotype was seen more than once but under ten times. The chain carries TRBV20-1 and TRBJ1-5; D not resolved. Germline assignment: CDR1 DFQATT and CDR2 SNEGSKA (reference sequence). The V and J ends lost 2 bases and 1 base respectively, with 6 bases between them. This CDR3 region has 13 residues. CDR3 sequence: CSARTDSNQPQHF. The CDR3 DNA follows: TGCAGTGCTAGAACCGACAGCAATCAGCCCCAGCATTTT.

The chain employs TRBV5-1 and TRBJ1-2; D is possibly TRBD1 (6 bases). Deletions cut 5 bases from V and 0 bases from J, with 8 bases between. The CDR3 covers 13 residues. The V gene's germline CDR1 is SGHRS and CDR2 YFSETQ. In DNA, the CDR3 is TGCGCCAGCAGAACAGGGACTAACTATGGCTACACCTTC. Its translation: CASRTGTNYGYTF. Supplemented by reference TRBV5-1 and TRBJ1-2, the full variable domain reads KAGVTQTPRYLIKTRGQQVTLSCSPISGHRSVSWYQQTPGQGLQFLFEYFSETQRNKGNFPGRFSGRQFSNSRSEMNVSTLELGDSALYLCASRTGTNYGYTFGSGTRLTVV.

This clonotype was found a few times. The CDR3: CASSTTGVPGYTF. CDR3 sequence (DNA): TGTGCCAGCAGCACCACAGGGGTTCCTGGCTACACCTTC. The rearrangement joins TRBV9 to TRBJ1-2, with 7 positions matching TRBD1. This CDR3 has 13 amino acids. Per germline, CDR1 SGDLS and CDR2 YYNGEE. V lost 4 bases, J lost 7 bases, and 7 bases stayed unmatched.

This clonotype showed up many times. The chain has TRBV5-1 and TRBJ1-1; D gene uncertain. CDR1 and CDR2 from the germline V gene are SGHRS and YFSETQ. CDR3 length: 13 amino acids. The ends were cut back, 6 bases at V and 3 bases at J, with 12 bases in the middle. The DNA for the CDR3 is TGCGCCAGCAAATTTATTGAGGACACTGAAGCTTTCTTT. It is translated as CASKFIEDTEAFF.